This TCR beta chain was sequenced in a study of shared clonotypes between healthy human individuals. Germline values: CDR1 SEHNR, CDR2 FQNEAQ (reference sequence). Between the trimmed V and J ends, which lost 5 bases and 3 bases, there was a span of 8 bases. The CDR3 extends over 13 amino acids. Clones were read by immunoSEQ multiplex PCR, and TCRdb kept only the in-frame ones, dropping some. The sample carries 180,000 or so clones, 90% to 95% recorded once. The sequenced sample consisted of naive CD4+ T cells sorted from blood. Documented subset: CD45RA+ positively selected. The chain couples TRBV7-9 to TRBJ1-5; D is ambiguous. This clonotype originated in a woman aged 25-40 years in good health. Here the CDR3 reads CASSGGFNQPQHF. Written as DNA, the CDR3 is TGTGCCAGCAGCGGAGGGTTCAATCAGCCCCAGCATTTT. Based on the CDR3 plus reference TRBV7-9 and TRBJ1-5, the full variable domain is DTGVSQNPRHKITKRGQNVTFRCDPISEHNRLYWYRQTLGQGPEFLTYFQNEAQLEKSRLLSDRFSAERPKGSFSTLEIQRTEQGDSAMYLCASSGGFNQPQHFGDGTRLSIL.